The entry below describes one T cell receptor (beta chain). This sample is part of a study of control samples from healthy donors and cancer patients. This CDR3 is 14 amino acids long. The germline gives CDR1 LNHDA, CDR2 SQIVND (reference sequence). The V and J ends lost 6 bases and 8 bases respectively, with 14 bases between them. Clones were sequenced by immunoSEQ multiplex PCR, and TCRdb holds only the in-frame ones, with some missing. The data hold roughly 100,000 clones, with about 80% observed a single time. The clonotype comes from a woman between 50 and 59 years old in good health. The chain has TRBV19 and TRBJ1-6; tentative D call: TRBD1 (5 bases). Input material: blood. The CDR3 loop reads CASSPGTDYSPLHF. The CDR3 bases are TGTGCCAGTAGCCCCGGGACGGATTATTCACCCCTCCACTTT.